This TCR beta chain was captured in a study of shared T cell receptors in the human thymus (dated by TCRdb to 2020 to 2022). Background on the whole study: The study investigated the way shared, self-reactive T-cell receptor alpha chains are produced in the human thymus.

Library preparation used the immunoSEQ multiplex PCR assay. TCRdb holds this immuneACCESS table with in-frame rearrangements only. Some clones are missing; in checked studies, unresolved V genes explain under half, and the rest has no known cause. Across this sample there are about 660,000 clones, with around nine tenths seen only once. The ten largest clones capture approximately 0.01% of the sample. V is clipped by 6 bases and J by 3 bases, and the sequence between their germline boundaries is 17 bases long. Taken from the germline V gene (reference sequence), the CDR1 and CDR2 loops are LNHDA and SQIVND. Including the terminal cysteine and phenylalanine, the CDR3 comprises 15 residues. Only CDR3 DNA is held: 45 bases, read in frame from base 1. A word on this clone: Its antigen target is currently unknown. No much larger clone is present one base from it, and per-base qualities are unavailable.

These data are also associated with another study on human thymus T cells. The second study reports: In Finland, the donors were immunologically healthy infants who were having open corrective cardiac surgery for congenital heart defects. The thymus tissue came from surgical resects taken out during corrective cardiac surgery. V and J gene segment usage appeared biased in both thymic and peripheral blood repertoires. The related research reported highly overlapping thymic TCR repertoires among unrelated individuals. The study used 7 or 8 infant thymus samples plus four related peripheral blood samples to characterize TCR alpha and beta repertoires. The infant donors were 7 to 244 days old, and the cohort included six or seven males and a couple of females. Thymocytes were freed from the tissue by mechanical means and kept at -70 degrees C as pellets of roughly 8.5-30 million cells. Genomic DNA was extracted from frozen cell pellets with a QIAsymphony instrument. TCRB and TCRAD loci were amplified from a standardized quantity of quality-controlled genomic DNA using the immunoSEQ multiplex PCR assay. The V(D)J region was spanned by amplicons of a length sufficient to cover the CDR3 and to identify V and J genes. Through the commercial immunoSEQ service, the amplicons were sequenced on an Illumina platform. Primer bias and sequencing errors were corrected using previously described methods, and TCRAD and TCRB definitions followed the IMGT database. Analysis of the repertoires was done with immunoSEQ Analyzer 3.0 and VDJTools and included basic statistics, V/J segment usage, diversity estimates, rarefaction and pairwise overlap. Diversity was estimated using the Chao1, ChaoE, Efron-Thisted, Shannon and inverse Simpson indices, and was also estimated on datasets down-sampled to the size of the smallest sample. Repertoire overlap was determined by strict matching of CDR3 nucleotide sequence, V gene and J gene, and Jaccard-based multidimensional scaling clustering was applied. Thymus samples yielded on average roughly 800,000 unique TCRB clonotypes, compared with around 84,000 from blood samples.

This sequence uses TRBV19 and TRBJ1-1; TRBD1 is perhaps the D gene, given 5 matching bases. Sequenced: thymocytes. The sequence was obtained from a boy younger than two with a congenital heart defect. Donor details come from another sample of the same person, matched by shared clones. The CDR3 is CASSVMVRGDTEAFF. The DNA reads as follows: TGTGCCAGTAGCGTTATGGTACGGGGGGACACTGAAGCTTTCTTT.